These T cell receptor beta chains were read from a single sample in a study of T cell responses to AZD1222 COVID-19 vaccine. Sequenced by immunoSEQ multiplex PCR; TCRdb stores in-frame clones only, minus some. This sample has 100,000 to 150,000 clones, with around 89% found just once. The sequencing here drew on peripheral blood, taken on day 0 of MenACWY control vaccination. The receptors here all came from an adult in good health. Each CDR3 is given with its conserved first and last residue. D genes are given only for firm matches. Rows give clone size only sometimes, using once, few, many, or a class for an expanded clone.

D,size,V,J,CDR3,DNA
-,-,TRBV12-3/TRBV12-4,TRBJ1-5,CASSIDSNQPQHF,TGTGCCAGCAGCATAGATAGCAATCAGCCCCAGCATTTT
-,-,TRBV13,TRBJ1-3,CASSDEQRSGNTIYF,TGTGCCAGCAGCGACGAACAACGCTCTGGAAACACCATATATTTT
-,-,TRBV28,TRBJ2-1,CASSVKDRSYNEQFF,TGTGCCAGCAGTGTGAAAGATAGGTCCTACAATGAGCAGTTCTTC
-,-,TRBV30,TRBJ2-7,CAWRAAGSYYEQYF,TGTGCCTGGAGGGCGGCGGGGTCCTACTACGAGCAGTACTTC
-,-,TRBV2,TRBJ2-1,CASSNSNEQFF,TGTGCCAGCAGCAACAGCAATGAGCAGTTCTTC
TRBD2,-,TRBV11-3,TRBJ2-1,CASSSSGGSYNEQFF,TGTGCCAGCAGCTCTAGCGGCGGCTCCTACAATGAGCAGTTCTTC
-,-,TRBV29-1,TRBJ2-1,CSVVVSYNEQFF,TGCAGCGTTGTTGTAAGTTACAATGAGCAGTTCTTC
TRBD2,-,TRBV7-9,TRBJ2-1,CASSSRLAGLYNEQFF,TGTGCCAGCAGCTCACGACTAGCGGGCCTATACAATGAGCAGTTCTTC
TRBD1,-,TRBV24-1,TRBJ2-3,CATSDLVGTGDYTDTQYF,TGTGCCACCAGTGATTTAGTAGGGACAGGGGATTACACAGATACGCAGTATTTT
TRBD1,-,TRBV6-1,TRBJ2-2,CASSTGTGHTGELFF,TGTGCCAGCAGCACCGGGACAGGGCACACCGGGGAGCTGTTTTTT
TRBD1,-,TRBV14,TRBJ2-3,CASSSIPGQGGDTQYF,TGTGCCAGCAGCTCCATACCGGGACAGGGTGGAGATACGCAGTATTTT
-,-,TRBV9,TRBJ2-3,CASSVERDTQYF,TGTGCCAGCAGCGTAGAACGGGATACGCAGTATTTT
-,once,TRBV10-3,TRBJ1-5,CAISPDSNQPQHF,TGTGCCATCAGTCCGGACAGTAATCAGCCCCAGCATTTT
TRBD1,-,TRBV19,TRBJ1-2,CASSSQGALGGNYGYTF,TGTGCCAGTAGCTCGCAGGGGGCGCTGGGGGGTAACTATGGCTACACCTTC
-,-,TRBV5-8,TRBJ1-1,CASTLWGGVNTEAFF,TGTGCCAGCACCCTGTGGGGGGGGGTGAACACTGAAGCTTTCTTT
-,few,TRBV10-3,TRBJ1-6,CAISEGQGVNNSPLHF,TGTGCCATCAGTGAGGGGCAGGGTGTCAATAATTCACCCCTCCACTTT
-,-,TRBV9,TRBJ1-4,CASSADISGEKLFF,TGTGCCAGCAGCGCCGACATCAGTGGGGAAAAACTGTTTTTT
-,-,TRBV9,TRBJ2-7,CASSVAVSSYEQYF,TGTGCCAGCAGCGTAGCGGTCAGCTCCTACGAGCAGTACTTC
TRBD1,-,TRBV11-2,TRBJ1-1,CASSWKVGTGAVVTEAFF,TGTGCCAGCAGCTGGAAAGTAGGGACAGGGGCTGTGGTAACTGAAGCTTTCTTT
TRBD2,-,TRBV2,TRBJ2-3,CAGKGLAGGQADTQYF,TGTGCCGGCAAGGGACTAGCGGGAGGGCAGGCAGATACGCAGTATTTT
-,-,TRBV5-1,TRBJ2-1,CASSIGYGNEQFF,TGCGCCAGCAGTATAGGGTATGGCAATGAGCAGTTCTTC
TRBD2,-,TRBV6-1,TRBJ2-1,CASSEGTSGKYNEQFF,TGTGCCAGCAGTGAAGGGACTAGCGGAAAGTACAATGAGCAGTTCTTC
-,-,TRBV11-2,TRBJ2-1,CASSFGLGTYNEQFF,TGTGCCAGCAGCTTCGGACTGGGAACCTACAATGAGCAGTTCTTC
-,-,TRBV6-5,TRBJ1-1,CASSYSMGTEAFF,TGTGCCAGCAGTTACTCTATGGGCACTGAAGCTTTCTTT
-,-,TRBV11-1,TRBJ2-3,CASSFLGTDTQYF,TGTGCCAGCAGCTTTTTGGGGACAGATACGCAGTATTTT
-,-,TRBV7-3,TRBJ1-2,CASSLGGGGDGYTF,TGTGCCAGCAGCTTAGGGGGAGGCGGCGATGGCTACACCTTC